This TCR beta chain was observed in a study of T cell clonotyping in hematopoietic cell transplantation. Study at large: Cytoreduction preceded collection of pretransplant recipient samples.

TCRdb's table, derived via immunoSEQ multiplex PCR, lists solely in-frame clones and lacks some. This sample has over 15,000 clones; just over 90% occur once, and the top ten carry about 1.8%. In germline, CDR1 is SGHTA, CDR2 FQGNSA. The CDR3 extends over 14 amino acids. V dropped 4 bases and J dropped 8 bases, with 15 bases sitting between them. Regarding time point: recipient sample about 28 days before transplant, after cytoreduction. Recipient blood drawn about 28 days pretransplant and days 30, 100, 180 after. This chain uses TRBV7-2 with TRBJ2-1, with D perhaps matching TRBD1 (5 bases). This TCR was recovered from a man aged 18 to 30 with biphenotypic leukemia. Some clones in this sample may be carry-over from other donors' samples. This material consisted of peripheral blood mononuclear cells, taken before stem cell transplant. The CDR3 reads CASSWKGQGYEQFF. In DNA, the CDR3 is TGTGCCAGCAGCTGGAAGGGGCAGGGTTATGAGCAGTTCTTC.